The T cell receptor beta chain under discussion was sequenced for a study of beta chain features in type 1 diabetes. Study-level information: Patients looked much like healthy donors when it came to age, gender and cell yields.

Isolated RNA was reverse transcribed in full, so expressed TCRB transcripts were sequenced. Sequencing used immunoSEQ multiplex PCR; TCRdb keeps in-frame clones, though not all of them. Here the sample spans around 340,000 clones, approximately 8.2% being singletons. The ends lost 2 bases at V and 0 bases at J; junction bases unmatched: 6. The CDR3 is made up of 17 amino acids. CDR1 and CDR2 (germline): SGHNT, YYREEE (reference sequence). Whole-study findings and limits: VDJ junctions from patients with type 1 diabetes contained fewer insertions and more deletions.

This clone has just a few counts. Its specificity is unknown. Sequenced input: central memory CD4+ T cells from blood. The V gene is TRBV5-4, the J gene TRBJ2-1, with 9 bases lining up with TRBD2. This receptor was taken from a woman aged 18-30 years in good health. The CDR3 DNA is TGTGCCAGCAGCTTTGGCGGGAGGGAGATCTCCTACAATGAGCAGTTCTTC. Translation: CASSFGGREISYNEQFF.